These T cell receptor beta chains were read from a single sample in a study of shared clonotypes between healthy human individuals. Generated by immunoSEQ multiplex PCR, the TCRdb table keeps only in-frame clones and is missing some. Here the sample spans under 2,000,000 clones, just under 95% being singletons. Sequencing was performed on naive CD8+ T cells sorted from blood. The receptors were gathered from a man aged 18 to 30 in good health. CDR3s include the opening cysteine and the closing phenylalanine or tryptophan. Each record gives: D gene, clone size, V gene, J gene, CDR3 DNA, CDR3 protein. D genes are given only for firm matches. Some rows mark clone size as missing; the rest say once, few, many or name a class of expanded clone.

TRBD2	once	TRBV28	TRBJ2-1	TGTGCCAGCAGTTCCCGACTAGCCTATGAGCAGTTCTTC	CASSSRLAYEQFF
-	-	TRBV7-9	TRBJ1-2	TGTGCCAGCAGCTCTCCGTCGAACCCGTTTGCCTACACCTTC	CASSSPSNPFAYTF
-	-	TRBV13	TRBJ2-7	TGTGCCAGCAGCTTAAGGGGGGCTCGGACCTACGAGCAGTACTTC	CASSLRGARTYEQYF
-	-	TRBV5-1	TRBJ2-1	TGCGCCAGCAGCTTGGGCCGGGTAAGCTCCTACAATGAGCAGTTCTTC	CASSLGRVSSYNEQFF
TRBD1	-	TRBV4-1	TRBJ2-3	TGCGCCAGCAGCCCTGGGACAGTTAGCACAGATACGCAGTATTTT	CASSPGTVSTDTQYF
-	-	TRBV6-4	TRBJ1-4	TGTGCCAGCCCCCAGTGGCAGGGGAGGTCAACTAATGAAAAACTGTTTTTT	CASPQWQGRSTNEKLFF
-	-	TRBV9	TRBJ1-5	TGTGCCAGCAGTCCCGGGCCTCAAAATCAGCCCCAGCATTTT	CASSPGPQNQPQHF
-	-	TRBV5-1	TRBJ2-2	TGCGCCAGCAGCCTCAAGATCAACAAGAACACCGGGGAGCTGTTTTTT	CASSLKINKNTGELFF
-	-	TRBV7-9	TRBJ2-7	TGTGCCAGCAGCTTCCGGGATTTTGGCGAGCAGTACTTC	CASSFRDFGEQYF
-	-	TRBV4-3	TRBJ1-2	TGCGCCAGCAGCCAAGATGTCCACCCAGAAGCGAACTATGGCTACACCTTC	CASSQDVHPEANYGYTF
-	-	TRBV6-5	TRBJ2-2	TGTGCCAGCACTAATCCTCTCGACGGGGAGCTGTTTTTT	CASTNPLDGELFF
-	-	TRBV7-9	TRBJ1-2	TGTGCCAGCAGCGAGACAAGGGATTTCACCTTC	CASSETRDFTF
-	-	TRBV7-6	TRBJ2-3	TGTGCCAGCAGCTTAGAACGGGAAGGCACAGATACGCAGTATTTT	CASSLEREGTDTQYF
-	once	TRBV28	TRBJ1-1	TGTGCCAGCAGTTTACTGGGGGGCACTGAAGCTTTCTTT	CASSLLGGTEAFF
TRBD2	-	TRBV5-6	TRBJ2-7	TGTGCCAGCAGCCAGACTAGCGGGAGGACCTACGAGCAGTACTTC	CASSQTSGRTYEQYF
-	-	TRBV11-2	TRBJ1-6	TGTGCCAGCAGCTTAGAGGCCTCGGGAAATTCACCCCTCCACTTT	CASSLEASGNSPLHF
TRBD2	-	TRBV7-9	TRBJ2-7	TGTGCCAGCAGCTTAGGGAAACTAGCGGGGGTCTCCTACGAGCAGTACTTC	CASSLGKLAGVSYEQYF
-	-	TRBV4-1	TRBJ2-2	TGCGCCAGCAGCTCAAGTAGTGGGGGGATGAACACCGGGGAGCTGTTTTTT	CASSSSSGGMNTGELFF
TRBD2	-	TRBV4-1	TRBJ2-7	TGCGCCAGCAGCACACTAGCGGGAGGGTCGTACGAGCAGTACTTC	CASSTLAGGSYEQYF
-	-	TRBV4-1	TRBJ1-4	TGCGCCAGCAGCCAACCTATTCCAGCCAAACTGTTTTTT	CASSQPIPAKLFF
-	once	TRBV6-1	TRBJ2-3	TGTGCCAGCAGTGTCTGGGGCACAGATACGCAGTATTTT	CASSVWGTDTQYF
-	-	TRBV4-3	TRBJ2-1	TGCGCCAGCAGCCCAAGGGAGCTTAGTAATGAGCAGTTCTTC	CASSPRELSNEQFF
-	-	TRBV5-1	TRBJ1-5	TGCGCCAGCAGAGCAGGGGACGGCAATCAGCCCCAGCATTTT	CASRAGDGNQPQHF
TRBD2	-	TRBV7-8	TRBJ2-5	TGTGCCAGCAGCTTATATGGACTAGTAGCCGAGACCCAGTACTTC	CASSLYGLVAETQYF
TRBD1	-	TRBV11-2	TRBJ2-7	TGTGCCAGCAGTTCTCCGGGACAGTCCTACGAGCAGTACTTC	CASSSPGQSYEQYF
-	-	TRBV21-1	TRBJ2-1	TGTGCCAGCAGCACCAGAAGGTATGACAGGGATATCGGTCGAACCTACAATGAGCAGTTCTTC	CASSTRRYDRDIGRTYNEQFF
-	-	TRBV27	TRBJ1-5	TGTGCCAGCAGTTTTAATACTGGCAATCAGCCCCAGCATTTT	CASSFNTGNQPQHF
-	-	TRBV7-6	TRBJ1-5	TGTGCCAGCAGCCCCGCAGGGGTTGGCAATCAGCCCCAGCATTTT	CASSPAGVGNQPQHF
-	-	TRBV7-9	TRBJ2-7	TGTGCCAGCAGCCCCAACGACCGCCCCTACGAGCAGTACTTC	CASSPNDRPYEQYF
-	once	TRBV27	TRBJ1-1	TGTGCCAGCAGTTTAGAGGGGGGCACTGAAGCTTTCTTT	CASSLEGGTEAFF
TRBD1	-	TRBV10-3	TRBJ2-7	TGTGCCATCAGCAGCCGAGGACAGGGGTCCTACGAGCAGTACTTC	CAISSRGQGSYEQYF
-	-	TRBV10-1	TRBJ1-1	TGCGCCAGCAGTGAAGCTAACACTGAAGCTTTCTTT	CASSEANTEAFF
-	-	TRBV5-6	TRBJ2-7	TGTGCCAGCCGGCGGGACTTTCATGGTTTGGGTAGCTACGAGCAGTACTTC	CASRRDFHGLGSYEQYF
-	-	TRBV28	TRBJ1-4	TGTGCCAGCAGGCCCCCGGGGGTACAGGGCCCAACTAATGAAAAACTGTTTTTT	CASRPPGVQGPTNEKLFF
-	-	TRBV6-5	TRBJ1-1	TGTGCCAGCAGTTACTCCACGGAAGTCATGAACACTGAAGCTTTCTTT	CASSYSTEVMNTEAFF
-	-	TRBV9	TRBJ2-7	TGTGCCAGCAGCGTAGAGGGCACTGGCTACGAGCAGTACTTC	CASSVEGTGYEQYF
TRBD1	-	TRBV15	TRBJ1-2	TGTGCCACCAGCGTTACAGGGGTTTATGGCTACACCTTC	CATSVTGVYGYTF
-	-	TRBV13	TRBJ1-2	TGTGCCAGCAGCTCCGCCGGCTATGGCTACACCTTC	CASSSAGYGYTF
TRBD2	-	TRBV7-2	TRBJ2-5	TGTGCCAGCAGCCAGACTAGCGGAGCGGGGGAGACCCAGTACTTC	CASSQTSGAGETQYF
-	-	TRBV19	TRBJ2-6	TGTGCCAGTAGTATCAGTGGCTCTGGGGCCAACGTCCTGACTTTC	CASSISGSGANVLTF
TRBD1	-	TRBV6-5	TRBJ2-1	TGTGCCAGCAGTTCCTTGAACAGGGGGAATGAGCAGTTCTTC	CASSSLNRGNEQFF
TRBD1	-	TRBV13	TRBJ2-1	TGTGCCAGCAGCTTCAGGACAGGGGGCAATGAGCAGTTCTTC	CASSFRTGGNEQFF
-	-	TRBV7-6	TRBJ2-2	TGTGCCAGCAGCTTAGTAGCAGGGTCGGACACCGGGGAGCTGTTTTTT	CASSLVAGSDTGELFF
-	-	TRBV4-1	TRBJ1-2	TGCGCCAGCAGCCCGCTCACAGGGTCCGACTATGGCTACACCTTC	CASSPLTGSDYGYTF
TRBD2	-	TRBV9	TRBJ2-2	TGTGCCAGCAGCGCTAGCGGGGGGGTCACCGGGGAGCTGTTTTTT	CASSASGGVTGELFF
-	-	TRBV28	TRBJ2-7	TGTGCCAGCAGTGGGACACCCGAGCAGTACTTC	CASSGTPEQYF
-	-	TRBV27	TRBJ2-7	TGTGCCAGCAGTTTAAGCAGCCTGCGCTACGAGCAGTACTTC	CASSLSSLRYEQYF
-	-	TRBV10-3	TRBJ2-2	TGTGCCATCAGTGAAGGGGCCGGGGAGCTGTTTTTT	CAISEGAGELFF
-	-	TRBV30	TRBJ2-1	TGTGCCTTCGACCTCTACAATGAGCAGTTCTTC	CAFDLYNEQFF
-	-	TRBV12-2	TRBJ2-7	TGTGCAAGAGACCCTGGACACGCCGACTCCTACGAGCAGTACTTC	CARDPGHADSYEQYF
-	once	TRBV11-3	TRBJ2-1	TGTGCCAGCAGCCCAGGAGGGGGCGATGAGCAGTTCTTC	CASSPGGGDEQFF
TRBD1	-	TRBV6-1	TRBJ2-7	TGTGCCAGCAGTGACCGAAAGGTGGGACAGGGGTCCTACGAGCAGTACTTC	CASSDRKVGQGSYEQYF
TRBD2	-	TRBV4-3	TRBJ2-1	TGCGCCAGCAGCCAATTCGATGGGGAGGGCTACAATGAGCAGTTCTTC	CASSQFDGEGYNEQFF
-	once	TRBV27	TRBJ2-1	TGTGCCAGCACTCATAGCGACTCCTACAATGAGCAGTTCTTC	CASTHSDSYNEQFF
-	-	TRBV28	TRBJ2-7	TGTGCCAGCAGTGGGGTTAAACTGTCCTACGAGCAGTACTTC	CASSGVKLSYEQYF
-	-	TRBV9	TRBJ1-5	TGTGCCAGCAGCGTAACGGCTGAAAGCGGTGATAACAATCAGCCCCAGCATTTT	CASSVTAESGDNNQPQHF
-	once	TRBV7-6	TRBJ2-5	TGTGCCAGCAGCCCTCCTAATGGAGAGACCCAGTACTTC	CASSPPNGETQYF